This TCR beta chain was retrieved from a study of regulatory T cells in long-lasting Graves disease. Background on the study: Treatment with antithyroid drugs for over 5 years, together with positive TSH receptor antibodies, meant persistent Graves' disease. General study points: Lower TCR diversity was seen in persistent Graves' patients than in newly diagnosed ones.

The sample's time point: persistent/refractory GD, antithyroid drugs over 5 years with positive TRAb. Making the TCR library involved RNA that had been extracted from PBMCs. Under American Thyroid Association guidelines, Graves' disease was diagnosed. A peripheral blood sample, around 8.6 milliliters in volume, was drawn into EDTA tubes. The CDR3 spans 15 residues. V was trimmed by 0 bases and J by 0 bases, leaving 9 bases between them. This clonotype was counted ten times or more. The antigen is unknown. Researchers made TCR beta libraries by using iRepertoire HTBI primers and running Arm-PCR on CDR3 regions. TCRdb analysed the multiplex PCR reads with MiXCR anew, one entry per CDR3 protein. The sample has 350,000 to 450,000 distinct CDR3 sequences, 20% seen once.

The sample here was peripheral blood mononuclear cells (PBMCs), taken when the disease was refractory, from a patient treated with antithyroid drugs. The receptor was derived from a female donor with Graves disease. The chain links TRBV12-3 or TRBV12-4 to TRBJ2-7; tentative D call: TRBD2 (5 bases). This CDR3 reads CASSLAQDSSYEQYF. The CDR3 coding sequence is TGTGCCAGCAGTTTAGCGCAGGACTCCTCCTACGAGCAGTACTTC.